Following are 21 T cell receptor beta chains from one sample sequenced in a study of blood T cell repertoires in COVID-19. TCRdb keeps only in-frame clones here, not all; method: immunoSEQ multiplex PCR. The sample shows about 140,000 clones, 75% to 85% of them seen only once. The sequenced sample was peripheral blood. The receptors come from a man in his sixties with active or convalescent COVID-19.

This clone is a singleton in its sample. The V and J genes are TRBV25-1 and TRBJ1-2; possible D gene TRBD1, 6 bases. CDR1 and CDR2 (germline): MGHDK, SYGVNS. Trimming left V 8 bases short and J 2 bases short, with 18 bases between. The CDR3 runs 15 residues. The chain's CDR3 is CASRHLGDKNYGYTF. The CDR3 nucleotides read TGTGCCAGCCGTCACCTTGGGGACAAAAACTATGGCTACACCTTC.

This chain connects TRBV4-3 to TRBJ1-1; perhaps TRBD1 as D (5 bases). Deletions cut 0 bases from V and 6 bases from J, with 17 bases between. The CDR3 contains 16 residues. Germline values: CDR1 LGHNA, CDR2 YSLEER. The DNA for the CDR3 is TGCGCCAGCAGCCAAGATCGTTGGGGATTGGGGCCTGAAGCTTTCTTT. Translating gives CASSQDRWGLGPEAFF.

The J gene is TRBJ2-4, the V gene TRBV27; 7 positions agree with TRBD1. This CDR3 has 13 amino acids. Unmatched junction bases numbered 6, after V lost 4 bases and J lost 9 bases. Per the germline V gene, CDR1 is MNHEY and CDR2 is SMNVEV (reference sequence). CDR3 coding DNA: TGTGCCAGCAGTTCGACAGGGCGGGTCATTCAGTACTTC. Translation: CASSSTGRVIQYF.

The chain recombines TRBV11-3 with TRBJ1-1, with 9 positions matching TRBD1. Trimming removed 2 bases from V and 3 bases from J; junction bases left unmatched: 4. The CDR3 contains 15 residues. Germline V gene data show CDR1 as SGHNT and CDR2 as YENEEA. DNA for the CDR3: TGTGCCAGCAGCTTATGGACAGGGGAAGACACTGAAGCTTTCTTT. Protein: CASSLWTGEDTEAFF.

The chain recombines TRBV24-1 with TRBJ1-1; tentative D call: TRBD1 (5 bases). Germline V lookup: CDR1 KGHDR, CDR2 SFDVKD. This CDR3 has 15 residues. V lost 10 bases and J 0 bases, leaving 17 bases between the germline ends. The CDR3 nucleotides are TGTGCCACTCAGAATACAGGAATGATGAACACTGAAGCTTTCTTT. Amino acid sequence: CATQNTGMMNTEAFF.

Remarks on this clone: One end of the junction is discordant with germline, which a read error may explain. V usage is TRBV7-7 and J usage is TRBJ1-6; 7 positions agree with TRBD1. This CDR3 is built from 14 residues. Per germline, CDR1 SSHAT and CDR2 FNYEAQ (reference sequence). The CDR3 loop is CASSPGGKNSPLHF. For the CDR3, the DNA is TGTGCTAGCAGCCCAGGGGGAAAGAATTCACCCCTCCACTTT.

The rearrangement joins TRBV4-3 to TRBJ1-2; maybe TRBD1 (6 bases). Germline V lookup: CDR1 LGHNA, CDR2 YSLEER. The V and J ends lost 0 bases and 5 bases respectively, with 28 bases between them. The CDR3 totals 20 residues. The CDR3, as DNA: TGCGCCAGCAGCCAAGATCCCCCTTTTATTGTGGGGGCTCTAGAGTATGGCTACACCTTC. Its translation is CASSQDPPFIVGALEYGYTF.

This clone was counted a single time. This chain connects TRBV24-1 to TRBJ2-1, with 11 bases matching TRBD2. Germline values: CDR1 KGHDR, CDR2 SFDVKD. Trimming removed 4 bases from V and 6 bases from J; junction bases left unmatched: 7. This CDR3 contains 16 residues. CDR3 loop: CATSDPTSGALNEQFF. The CDR3 nucleotides read TGTGCCACCAGTGACCCGACTAGCGGGGCTCTCAATGAGCAGTTCTTC.

The rearrangement uses TRBV6-5 and TRBJ2-1; the D is unclear. V lost 1 base and J 8 bases, leaving 9 bases between the germline ends. The CDR3 consists of 13 residues. The germline gives CDR1 MNHEY, CDR2 SVGAGI. This chain's CDR3 is CASSYFSFDEQFF. Written as DNA, the CDR3 is TGTGCCAGCAGTTACTTCTCGTTCGATGAGCAGTTCTTC.

The gene calls are TRBV12-3 or TRBV12-4 and TRBJ1-2, with TRBD1 matching 7 bases. With V trimmed by 9 bases and J by 4 bases, 5 bases remained unmatched. The CDR3 sequence is 12 residues long. CDR3 nucleotides: TGTGCCAGTGGCCAGGGGGGCTATGGCTACACCTTC. Protein product: CASGQGGYGYTF.

The chain recombines TRBV5-1 with TRBJ1-5, with D possibly TRBD1 on 6 matching bases. The CDR3 runs 16 residues. The germline V gene has CDR1 SGHRS and CDR2 YFSETQ. Trimming took off 0 bases at V and 0 bases at J, with 10 bases between the two ends. The CDR3 sequence is CASSLAGQYSNQPQHF. The CDR3, as DNA: TGCGCCAGCAGCTTGGCGGGACAATATAGCAATCAGCCCCAGCATTTT. Drawing the rest from reference TRBV5-1 and TRBJ1-5, the complete variable domain is KAGVTQTPRYLIKTRGQQVTLSCSPISGHRSVSWYQQTPGQGLQFLFEYFSETQRNKGNFPGRFSGRQFSNSRSEMNVSTLELGDSALYLCASSLAGQYSNQPQHFGDGTRLSIL.

The sample holds one count of this clone. This chain joins TRBV4-3 and TRBJ1-4; no firm D call. Looked up from germline, CDR1 is LGHNA and CDR2 is YSLEER. Trimming stripped 0 bases from V and 3 bases from J, with 8 bases between. The CDR3 runs to 15 residues. The CDR3 spells CASSQDRGSNEKLFF. The CDR3 nucleotides are TGCGCCAGCAGCCAAGACCGGGGATCTAATGAAAAACTGTTTTTT.

This clone has a single count. V and J are TRBV27 and TRBJ1-2; 8 bases agree with TRBD1. Trimming took 2 bases from V and 4 from J; bases not matched to a gene: 9. The CDR3 spans 16 residues. The V gene's germline CDR1 is MNHEY and CDR2 SMNVEV (reference sequence). The CDR3 here is CASSLIGAGGGYGYTF. The CDR3 DNA follows: TGTGCCAGCAGTTTAATAGGTGCAGGGGGCGGCTATGGCTACACCTTC.

This sequence joins TRBV11-3 and TRBJ2-3; 13 bases are shared with TRBD2. V trimming: 2 bases; J trimming: 1 base; junction bases outside the gene matches: 9. From germline, CDR1 is SGHNT and CDR2 YENEEA. This CDR3 spans 19 amino acids. The CDR3 region has the DNA TGTGCCAGCAGCTTATCCGGGACTAGCGGGGTTTCTGGCACAGATACGCAGTATTTT. This translates into CASSLSGTSGVSGTDTQYF.

The gene calls are TRBV3-1 (or the pseudogene TRBV3-2) and TRBJ2-2, with D possibly TRBD1 on 5 matching bases. Trimming cost V 2 bases and J 1 base, with 5 bases left between them. The CDR3 extends over 14 amino acids. Germline CDR1 and CDR2: LGHDT and YNNKEL (reference sequence). The CDR3 spells CASSQQGNTGELFF. The CDR3 DNA follows: TGTGCCAGCAGCCAACAGGGGAACACCGGGGAGCTGTTTTTT.

The CDR3 DNA follows: TGTGCCAGCAGCTTAGCGCTAGCCGGAGAGACCCAGTACTTC. As protein: CASSLALAGETQYF. The genes are TRBV7-2 and TRBJ2-5; D is perhaps TRBD2 (5 bases). V dropped 0 bases and J dropped 4 bases, with 9 bases sitting between them. The CDR3 sequence is 14 residues long. Looked up from germline, CDR1 is SGHTA and CDR2 is FQGNSA.

The genes are TRBV18 and TRBJ1-1; D is perhaps TRBD1 (6 bases). CDR3 length: 13 residues. In germline, CDR1 is KGHSH, CDR2 LQKENI. Deletions cut 5 bases from V and 3 bases from J, with 10 bases between. In nucleotides, the CDR3 is TGTGCCAGCTCAGAGGACAGAGACACTGAAGCTTTCTTT. Translation gives CASSEDRDTEAFF.

This chain joins TRBV30 and TRBJ1-5; 7 nucleotides align to TRBD1. Germline CDR1 and CDR2: GTSNPN and SVGIG (reference sequence). This CDR3 comprises 14 residues. V lost 1 base and J lost 3; bases outside the gene matches: 3. The CDR3 nucleotides are TGTGCCTGGAGTGCCGGGACAGCCAATCAGCCCCAGCATTTT. Amino acid sequence: CAWSAGTANQPQHF.

This chain joins TRBV12-1 and TRBJ2-1; the table's D gene call, TRBD1, was not cross checked with the DNA. TRBV12-1 is assigned pseudogene status. This CDR3 is 14 amino acids long. As DNA, the CDR3 is TGTGCCAGCAGCTCGACAGGGACCAAGGGTGAGCAGTTCTTC. This codes for CASSSTGTKGEQFF.

The chain recombines TRBV5-5 with TRBJ1-2; tentative D call: TRBD1 (6 bases). Trimming took 2 bases from V and 6 from J, leaving 20 bases between them. Germline V gene sequence: CDR1 SGHKS, CDR2 YYEKEE (reference sequence). The CDR3 spans 16 residues. This CDR3 is CASSFLVQGGLDGYTF. DNA for the CDR3: TGTGCCAGCAGCTTCTTAGTACAGGGTGGTTTGGATGGCTACACCTTC.

This clone turned up a few times. The V call is TRBV15, the J call TRBJ1-2; a possible D gene is TRBD1 (6 bases). Germline assignment: CDR1 LNHNV and CDR2 YYDKDF (reference sequence). This CDR3 has 15 residues. Trimming shortened V by 5 bases and J by 2 bases, and 15 bases separated the two germline ends. The CDR3 region has the DNA TGTGCCACCAGCGCACTATCTGACAGGAACTATGGCTACACCTTC. Encoded protein: CATSALSDRNYGYTF.